This entry concerns a single T cell receptor (beta chain). Its antigen is unidentified. Every TCR beta cDNA library bore unique molecular identifiers. TCRdb re-derived calls from the PCR reads in MiXCR, one entry per CDR3 protein. The data show roughly 600,000 distinct CDR3 sequences, 40% to 50% seen once. The CDR3 extends over 16 amino acids. Trimming took 5 bases from V and 3 from J; bases not matched to a gene: 13. Germline CDR1 MDHEN, CDR2 SYDVKM. This specimen comes from a study of post-analysis software for immune sequencing data. Study-level points and caveats: Compared with controls, patients had more of roughly 5 TRBV segments, including TRBV5-6, TRBV5-1 and TRBV20-1.

V gene TRBV28 combines with J gene TRBJ2-7, with 7 bases lining up with TRBD1. Sequencing used blood. The clonotype comes from a girl aged 10-17 years with multiple sclerosis. As DNA, the CDR3 is TGTGCCAGCAGTACCTTTTACCGGGACAGTAACTACGAGCAGTACTTC. Translated, it gives CASSTFYRDSNYEQYF.